This T cell receptor beta chain came from a study of Graves' ophthalmopathy and Graves' hyperthyroidism. Germline V gene data show CDR1 as MDHEN and CDR2 as SYDVKM. J was trimmed by 7 bases and V by 4 bases; bases with no gene match: 11. The CDR3 loop spans 15 amino acids. This clonotype was seen many times. Transcripts of RNA were the source for amplifying TCR beta CDR3 regions. First-round RT-PCR used HTBI primers; second-round multiplex PCR followed. TCRdb re-derived calls from the multiplex PCR reads in MiXCR, one entry per CDR3 protein. The table has approximately 500,000 distinct CDR3 sequences, roughly 14% seen once.

This sequence originates from a woman in her twenties or thirties with Graves' ophthalmopathy. Sequenced sample: blood. The V call is TRBV28, the J call TRBJ2-7, with TRBD2 matching over 9 bases. CDR3: CASSSPAGGPKEQYF. For the CDR3, the DNA is TGTGCCAGCAGTTCCCCGGCGGGAGGGCCTAAAGAGCAGTACTTC.